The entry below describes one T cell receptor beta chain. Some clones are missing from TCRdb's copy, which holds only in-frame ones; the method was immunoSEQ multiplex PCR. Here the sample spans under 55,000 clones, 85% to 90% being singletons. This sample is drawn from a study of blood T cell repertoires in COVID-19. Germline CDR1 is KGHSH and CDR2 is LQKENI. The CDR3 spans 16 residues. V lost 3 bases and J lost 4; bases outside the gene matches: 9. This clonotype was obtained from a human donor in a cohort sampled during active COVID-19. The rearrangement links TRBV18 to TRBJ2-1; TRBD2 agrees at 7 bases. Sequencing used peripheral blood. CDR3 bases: TGTGCCAGCTCACCGCCCATGGGGGGGAGTTACAATGAGCAGTTCTTC. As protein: CASSPPMGGSYNEQFF.